This paragraph covers one TCR beta chain sequence. Its antigen has not been determined. Per-base quality was not reported, and no clone a single base away is much larger than it. Libraries were built with the immunoSEQ multiplex PCR assay. A mixture of 60 forward primers for TCR Vbeta segments and 13 reverse primers for TCR Jbeta segments was used in the multiplex PCR. A multiplex PCR assay on genomic DNA amplified the CDR3 region of rearranged TCR beta genes. The Illumina HiSeq System was used to sequence the amplified TCR beta libraries as 87-base-pair reads. As for the authors' bioinformatics: Across the 700 or so repertoires, a later analysis counted approximately 83 million unique TCR beta chains, 8.5 million to 12 million of which were shared by at least two donors. Raw reads were error-corrected and collapsed into unique sequences with a nearest-neighbor algorithm that merged closely related sequences to remove PCR and sequencing errors. V, D and J gene segments were assigned by aligning CDR3 sequences to IMGT reference sequences. Each retained sequence needed at least a six-nucleotide match to both a V gene segment and a J gene segment. A rearrangement counted as productive if the CDR3 had no stop codons and remained in frame with V and J, and every other rearrangement counted as non-productive. Following IMGT convention, CDR3 was defined as the stretch from the second conserved V-encoded cysteine up to the conserved J-encoded phenylalanine. In an earlier analysis of more than 550 of the donors, sequences lacking an unambiguous match to a single V gene segment were excluded. In an earlier analysis of about 590 of the donors, a V segment was called functional when productive rearrangements were above 56.7%, and segregating when the standard deviation between donors exceeded 5%. To diagnose cytomegalovirus status from the catalog of TCR beta chain sequences, a statistical classification framework was built. A later analysis assigned V and J genes by comparing TCR nucleotide sequences with IMGT/GENE-DB human TR gene sequences. In a later analysis, CDR3 sequences and most-parsimonious VDJ recombination scenarios were assigned using the TCRdist pipeline. In a later analysis, every TCR beta chain was defined by the combination of its CDR3 amino acid sequence and its V-gene family, and reads without a unique V-gene family were dropped. To address suspected cross-contamination and a sequencing artifact, a later analysis removed under 600 highly shared, low-generation-probability nucleotide sequences. In a later analysis, a clonal expansion index for each public chain was calculated from normalized within-repertoire ranks of inferred template counts. A later analysis computed generation probabilities with a VDJ recombination model fitted to out-of-frame rearrangements, and checked the results against IGoR. In a later analysis, hypergeometric tests were used to score TCR-TCR, TCR-HLA and TCR-CMV co-occurrence, with a repertoire-size bias correction applied to TCR pairs. To estimate false discovery rates, a later analysis permuted the HLA or CMV assignments 20 times. In a later analysis, co-occurring TCRs were grouped using DBSCAN, and TCRdist sequence similarity was added for clustering within HLA-allele-positive subsets. For co-occurrence clustering, repertoires with fewer than 30,000 or more than 120,000 public chains were excluded, along with about five repertoires with anomalous nucleotide sharing. Not all clones reach the TCRdb copy of this immuneACCESS table, which keeps in-frame sequences only. Checked studies attribute under half of the gap to unresolved V genes and leave the rest unexplained. That table furnishes V, J and clone size, whereas the DNA furnished D and trimming. For this sample there are roughly 90,000 clones; over 65% appear just once. Around 22% of the sample is in the top ten clones.

This specimen comes from a study of cytomegalovirus exposure and HLA in healthy donors (dated by TCRdb to 2015 to 2018). Background on the whole study: An earlier analysis of roughly 610 of the donors reported around 280 Gb of sequence data and around 100 million unique TCR beta sequences obtained from about 180 million T cells. A separate validation cohort of approximately 130 different subjects was used in addition to the 666-subject first cohort. Because of strong linkage in the cohort, four to six DR-DQ haplotypes were treated as single units for association and clustering. The later analysis used no new phenotypic data to find candidate immune exposures, relying instead on TCR beta sequences and their occurrence across donors. In a later genetic analysis, genome-wide SNP genotypes for about 60% of the 666 donors were used, and that subset was treated as a discovery cohort. Donor age, sex, ethnicity and CMV serostatus were collected together with the repertoire data. The study aimed to test whether signatures of past pathogen exposure could be identified by cataloging public T cell receptors. On average, around 240,000 unique TCR beta nucleotide sequences were sequenced per donor among fewer than 500 genotyped donors of the cohort, with roughly 19% of those sequences being non-productive. An early release that covered several hundred HLA-typed donors contained about 290 gigabases of sequencing data and about 84 million unique TCR sequences. The T cell repertoires of 666 subjects were profiled by immunosequencing and related to cytomegalovirus serostatus. HLA typing included class I and class II loci at four-digit resolution. Typing coverage varied by locus: roughly 620-640 donors for A, B, C, DRB1 and DQB1; more than 500 for DQA1; about 590 for DPA1; 450 to 480 for DPB1. All discovery cohort repertoires had been generated using a single sequencing platform. A later analysis re-analyzed previously published TCR beta repertoires from several hundred donors and added high-resolution HLA genotyping to study TCR occurrence patterns. To predict cytomegalovirus infection status, the study combined high-throughput TCR immunosequencing, statistical association of individual TCRs with disease status, and machine learning. To decide whether each TCR beta V gene segment behaved as functional or pseudogenic, an earlier analysis of fewer than 750 of the donors relied on high-throughput TCR beta sequencing. Among the approximately 430 genotyped donors, more than 70% belonged to the genetic ancestry cluster associated with self-reported Caucasian donors. The full study reports these points: Correlated functional status among segregating V segments might be attributable to linkage disequilibrium, but an unknown experimental factor could not be ruled out. Several of the top co-occurrence clusters appeared to be linked to parvovirus B19, influenza, CMV and Epstein-Barr virus, according to a later analysis. Sequencing depth was assumed to be roughly uniform across donors in the presence/absence analyses, though that assumption may not hold. In the study, 150 to 200 TCR beta chains were listed as associated with cytomegalovirus. While some public TCRs were present in many individuals, most TCR sequences turned up only very rarely across donors. According to a later genetic analysis, donors in an Asian-associated ancestry cluster had fewer N-insertions in productive TCRs than the approximately 710-donor mean. A later analysis found that HLA-associated TCR beta chains were more clonally expanded and had lower generation probabilities than equally common non-associated chains. Some IMGT-functional V segments, including TRBV6-2 and TRBV6-3, could not be told apart with the 87-base-pair reads, so those segments were excluded. It was suggested by the authors that the approach could potentially be generalized to other disease states and immunological phenotypes. Specific HLA alleles were associated with 15,000 to 20,000 TCR beta sequences at a false discovery rate of 0.05 in a later analysis. The only immune exposure information available for the cohort was CMV serostatus. V-gene and J-gene trimming of TCR beta chains was associated with a missense DCLRE1C variant in a later genetic analysis, and the association was replicated in an independent cohort. When HLA alleles, especially DR and DQ, strongly co-occurred, attributing TCR associations to individual alleles was difficult. In a later analysis, TCR association rates were found to vary across HLA loci, with the most associated TCRs seen for DRB1 alleles and the fewest for HLA-C alleles. Broadly in line with IMGT annotations, most TCR beta V segments showed up in productive rearrangements about 87% or about 30% of the time in an earlier analysis of roughly 590 of the donors. The earlier analysis of 587 of the donors excluded 15 to 20 rarely observed V segments, including chromosome 9 orphons, because counts were too low. A group of highly shared sequence variants was considered likely to be a technical artifact of the sequencing pipeline. This cohort had only TCR beta chains sequenced, and the lack of alpha or paired-chain data limited which features could be detected. Because HLA typing was unavailable for some donors at each locus, only the typed subset was used in association tests. In vitro tests confirmed that three of the cytomegalovirus-associated TCR beta chains recognize cytomegalovirus antigens. Cytomegalovirus status was reported to be diagnosed by the classifier with high specificity and sensitivity in both the original and validation cohorts. According to a later analysis, most CMV-associated TCR beta chains appeared to be HLA-restricted, and the HLA associations seemed to be driven largely by CMV exposure. A further reported finding was that TCR beta sequences accurately predicted the HLA-A and HLA-B alleles for most subjects in the first cohort.

The germline V gene provides CDR1 MGHRA and CDR2 YSYEKL. Relative to germline, V is 0 bases shorter and J is 6 bases shorter, with 12 bases between their ends. The CDR3 numbers 15 residues from cysteine through phenylalanine. Only CDR3 DNA is held: 45 bases, read in frame from base 1. The cohort consisted of 666 healthy bone marrow donors. At the time of sampling, all cohort members were nominally healthy, though unrecorded immune exposures were likely present. The donor tested CMV seropositive and was one of the 289 seropositive cohort members. A peripheral blood sample was provided by each donor, and peripheral blood mononuclear cells were used for TCR beta sequencing. Genomic DNA extraction from the blood cell samples was performed with the Qiagen DNeasy Blood Extraction Kit.

This sequence was found in a man aged 30 to 39 in good health and CMV-seropositive. Sequencing used PBMCs. The rearrangement combines TRBV4-1 with TRBJ1-5; perhaps TRBD1 is the D gene, with 5 bases matching. The nucleotide sequence is given as TGCGCCAGCAGCCAAGAATATAAAGGGGTTCAGCCCCAGCATTTT. Protein translation: CASSQEYKGVQPQHF.